A selection of T cell receptor beta chains follows, all from one sample in a study of cytomegalovirus exposure and HLA in healthy donors. TCRdb keeps only in-frame clones here, not all; method: immunoSEQ multiplex PCR. The table includes about 98,000 clones, under 85% detected once. Sequenced material: PBMCs. These receptors were obtained from a man aged 18 to 29 in good health and CMV-seropositive. Each CDR3 is given with its conserved first and last residue. D genes are given only for firm matches. Clone size is not always given. Where it is, it says once, few, many or a class for expanded clones.

d_call clone_size j_call v_call cdr3_aa cdr3_nt
- few TRBJ1-1 TRBV5-4 CASSLNTMNTEAFF TGTGCCAGCAGCTTGAACACCATGAACACTGAAGCTTTCTTT
- - TRBJ2-3 TRBV9 CASSVAGQADTQYF TGTGCCAGCAGCGTAGCAGGGCAGGCAGATACGCAGTATTTT
TRBD2 - TRBJ2-3 TRBV15 CATSRGGGGGDTQYF TGTGCCACCAGCAGAGGAGGTGGCGGGGGAGATACGCAGTATTTT
TRBD1 - TRBJ2-7 TRBV7-6 CASSLDQGAYYEQYF TGTGCCAGCAGCTTAGACCAGGGGGCCTACTACGAGCAGTACTTC
- - TRBJ2-7 TRBV9 CASSVGLGSYEQYF TGTGCCAGCAGCGTAGGTCTAGGGAGCTACGAGCAGTACTTC
- - TRBJ2-7 TRBV4-2 CASSQEGIYEQYF TGTGCCAGCAGCCAAGAGGGCATCTACGAGCAGTACTTC
- few TRBJ2-1 TRBV28 CASSPGKGPYNEQFF TGTGCCAGCAGCCCCGGGAAGGGCCCATACAATGAGCAGTTCTTC
- - TRBJ2-2 TRBV28 CASSHLVGPNTGELFF TGTGCCAGCAGTCACCTAGTGGGGCCGAACACCGGGGAGCTGTTTTTT
- - TRBJ2-5 TRBV2 CASSARFGETQYF TGTGCCAGCAGTGCCCGATTCGGTGAGACCCAGTACTTC
- - TRBJ2-5 TRBV5-1 CASSLGDFQETQYF TGCGCCAGCAGCTTGGGGGACTTCCAAGAGACCCAGTACTTC
- - TRBJ1-2 TRBV30 CAWNKQGSLGYTF TGTGCCTGGAATAAGCAGGGGTCCCTTGGCTACACCTTC